The present entry profiles one T cell receptor beta chain with its context. Its cognate antigen is unknown. Attached unique molecular identifiers marked individual cDNA molecules. MiXCR was run by TCRdb on the 5' RACE reads, yielding one entry per CDR3 protein. The sample carries more than 80,000 distinct CDR3 sequences, 16% recorded once. The sample comes from a study of early T cells in non-severe SARS-CoV-2 infection. Study-wide background: The chains were unpaired, and the sequenced material was bulk RNA from unsorted whole blood.

Regarding the study as a whole: VDJdb matching skewed toward anti-spike CD8 responses, missing private and CD4 specificities.

The material sequenced was whole blood. The sequence was collected from an adult who was a healthcare worker with PCR-confirmed SARS-CoV-2 infection or an uninfected control (not recorded which).

The CDR3 sequence is CASSLADNYGYTF. For the CDR3, the DNA is TGTGCCAGCAGCTTAGCGGACAACTATGGCTACACCTTC. This rearrangement joins TRBV7-9 to TRBJ1-2; D call uncertain. Germline V lookup: CDR1 SEHNR, CDR2 FQNEAQ (reference sequence). The V and J ends lost 0 bases and 2 bases respectively, with 4 bases between them. The CDR3 covers 13 residues.